The present TCR beta chain was sequenced within a study of response to subunit inactivated influenza vaccine. Study-wide points: T cells newly recruited by each seasonal influenza vaccination are few, the authors suggested.

Via MiXCR, TCRdb re-called the RT-PCR reads, giving one row per CDR3 protein. The sample shows almost 600,000 distinct CDR3 sequences, approximately 15% of them seen only once. V was pared by 0 bases and J by 2 bases, with 9 bases between. The V gene's germline CDR1 is SQVTM and CDR2 ANQGSEA. The CDR3 loop spans 14 amino acids. As to this clonotype: What it recognizes is unknown.

The rearrangement links TRBV29-1 to TRBJ2-3; D gene uncertain. This sequence was found in a man in his fifties who received an inactivated influenza vaccine. The material sequenced was PBMCs from blood, taken 11 to 12 days after vaccination. In DNA, the CDR3 is TGCAGCGTTGAAGACAGGTCGAACACAGATACGCAGTATTTT. It translates to CSVEDRSNTDTQYF.